The 30 T cell receptor beta chains below come from one sample, sequenced in a study of cytotoxic CD8 clonotypes in ibrutinib-treated CLL. TCRdb's copy holds only in-frame clones and misses some; the assay was immunoSEQ multiplex PCR. The sample lists fewer than 90,000 clones; approximately 86% were seen once. This material consisted of PBMCs, taken before ibrutinib treatment. The receptors shown here come from a human donor with chronic lymphocytic leukemia.

This clone showed up just once. The rearrangement joins TRBV4-1 to TRBJ1-4, with D perhaps matching TRBD1 (6 bases). The CDR3 consists of 16 residues. Germline lookup yields CDR1 MGHRA and CDR2 YSYEKL. V was clipped by 2 bases and J by 4 bases, with 14 bases between them. CDR3 nucleotide sequence: TGCGCCAGCAGCCAACTACACAGGGCCTATAATGAAAAACTGTTTTTT. This gives the protein CASSQLHRAYNEKLFF.

The CDR3 DNA is TGTGCCAGCAGTTTTGGACCCTTAGCGGGAAACTCCTACAATGAGCAGTTCTTC. Translation gives CASSFGPLAGNSYNEQFF. The rearrangement joins TRBV27 to TRBJ2-1; the match to TRBD2 covers 8 bases. J lost 0 bases, V lost 3 bases, and 10 bases had no gene match. From germline, CDR1 is MNHEY and CDR2 SMNVEV (reference sequence). The CDR3 totals 18 residues.

This clone was detected only a few times. This rearrangement joins TRBV18 to TRBJ1-2; 8 nucleotides line up with TRBD1. V was clipped by 3 bases and J by 3 bases; unmatched bases: 9. In germline, CDR1 is KGHSH, CDR2 LQKENI. The CDR3 sequence is 16 residues long. CDR3 sequence reads: CASSPSGTGDHYGYTF. The CDR3 DNA is TGTGCCAGCTCACCCTCCGGGACAGGTGACCACTATGGCTACACCTTC.

The chain couples TRBV7-6 to TRBJ2-7; 9 bases are a match to TRBD2. The CDR3 totals 14 residues. J gave up 4 bases and V 1 base, and 2 bases lay outside the gene matches. CDR1 is SGHVS, CDR2 FNYEAQ, per germline. DNA of the CDR3: TGTGCCAGCAGCTTAGTTAGCGGGAGTTACGAGCAGTACTTC. Its protein product is CASSLVSGSYEQYF. Based on the CDR3 plus reference TRBV7-6 and TRBJ2-7, the full variable domain is GAGVSQSPRYKVTKRGQDVALRCDPISGHVSLYWYRQALGQGPEFLTYFNYEAQQDKSGLPNDRFSAERPEGSISTLTIQRTEQRDSAMYRCASSLVSGSYEQYFGPGTRLTVT.

The chain is built from TRBV5-6 and TRBJ2-7, with TRBD1 identical over 9 bases. V was clipped by 4 bases and J by 1 base; unmatched bases: 9. Germline CDR1 is SGHDT and CDR2 is YYEEEE. CDR3 length equals 16 residues. This chain's CDR3 is CASSEGDRVASYEQYF. The CDR3 DNA reads TGTGCCAGCAGCGAAGGGGACAGGGTAGCGTCCTACGAGCAGTACTTC. Supplemented by reference TRBV5-6 and TRBJ2-7, the full variable domain reads DAGVTQSPTHLIKTRGQQVTLRCSPKSGHDTVSWYQQALGQGPQFIFQYYEEEERQRGNFPDRFSGHQFPNYSSELNVNALLLGDSALYLCASSEGDRVASYEQYFGPGTRLTVT.

The chain carries TRBV27 and TRBJ2-1; 9 bases are a match to TRBD2. CDR3 length: 13 amino acids. In germline, CDR1 is MNHEY, CDR2 SMNVEV (reference sequence). J lost 12 bases, V lost 8 bases, and 11 bases had no gene match. This chain's CDR3 is CASGLAGPPGQFF. The CDR3 region has the DNA TGTGCCAGCGGGCTAGCGGGACCCCCCGGGCAGTTCTTC.

The chain recombines TRBV12-5 with TRBJ2-2; 7 bases align to TRBD1. Germline V gene data show CDR1 as LGHNT and CDR2 as FRNRAP. The CDR3 length is 16 residues. V lost 5 bases to trimming and J lost 1 base; unmatched junction nucleotides: 7. CDR3 coding DNA: TGTGCTAGTGGTATAACAGGGGCGATGAACACCGGGGAGCTGTTTTTT. This gives the protein CASGITGAMNTGELFF.

This clone was seen once. This sequence joins TRBV14 and TRBJ2-1; 7 positions match TRBD2. The CDR3 is made up of 16 amino acids. Germline trimming cut 2 bases from V and 1 base from J; bases unmatched to any gene: 5. Germline CDR1 SGHDN, CDR2 FVKESK. CDR3 loop: CASSQKKGLSYNEQFF. CDR3 sequence (DNA): TGTGCCAGCAGCCAAAAAAAGGGACTATCCTACAATGAGCAGTTCTTC.

The chain has TRBV6-4 and TRBJ1-3; tentatively, D is TRBD1 (6 bases). Germline lookup yields CDR1 MRHNA and CDR2 SNTAGT. V was cut by 3 bases and J by 3 bases, with 24 bases left in between. This CDR3 is 19 amino acids long. The CDR3 reads CASSDRAGALKTGGNTIYF. CDR3 nucleotides: TGTGCCAGCAGTGATAGGGCAGGGGCCCTCAAGACTGGTGGAAACACCATATATTTT.

This clone appeared a single time. The chain employs TRBV4-3 and TRBJ1-4, with D possibly matching TRBD1 (5 bases). The germline V and J ends were trimmed by 2 bases and 6 bases, with 13 bases remaining between them. Germline V gene data show CDR1 as LGHNA and CDR2 as YSLEER. The CDR3 is made up of 15 amino acids. CDR3 amino acids: CASSQYSGVDEKLFF. For the CDR3, the DNA is TGCGCCAGCAGCCAATATTCGGGGGTGGATGAAAAACTGTTTTTT.

V is TRBV6-6 and J is TRBJ2-1; 11 nucleotides agree with TRBD2. The ends lost 6 bases at V and 7 bases at J; junction bases unmatched: 5. The CDR3 has 14 residues. Germline V gives CDR1 MNHNY, CDR2 SVGAGI (reference sequence). The CDR3 DNA is TGTGCCAGCAGGCGGACTAGCGGGCAAAATGAGCAGTTCTTC. Protein sequence: CASRRTSGQNEQFF.

This clone was recorded once. The CDR3 DNA sequence: TGTGCCAGCAGCTGGGGACAGGGGGTGAACACCGGGGAGCTGTTTTTT. Protein sequence: CASSWGQGVNTGELFF. The V gene is TRBV5-4, the J gene TRBJ2-2, with 11 bases lining up with TRBD1. Germline loops: CDR1 SGHNT, CDR2 YYREEE (reference sequence). The CDR3 loop spans 16 amino acids. With 3 bases clipped from V and 1 base from J, the junction kept 2 bases outside the gene matches.

CDR3 amino acids: CASSSPRGPGNTIYF. CDR3 DNA sequence: TGTGCCAGCAGTTCTCCTCGGGGGCCTGGAAACACCATATATTTT. This chain uses TRBV6-5 with TRBJ1-3; perhaps TRBD1 as D (6 bases). Germline CDR1 is MNHEY and CDR2 is SVGAGI. Trimming removed 4 bases at V and 2 bases at J, with 12 bases between. This CDR3 contains 15 residues.

The gene calls are TRBV6-1 and TRBJ1-4; unclear D gene. This CDR3 is 16 amino acids long. Germline V lookup: CDR1 MNHNS, CDR2 SASEGT. V gave up 3 bases and J gave up 3 bases, with 14 bases separating them. Written as DNA, the CDR3 is TGTGCCAGCAGTGACCCGCGGAGGGAGCCTAATGAAAAACTGTTTTTT. As protein: CASSDPRREPNEKLFF.

The V gene is TRBV18, the J gene TRBJ2-1, with TRBD2 identical over 7 bases. CDR1 KGHSH and CDR2 LQKENI come from the germline V gene. The length of the CDR3 is 15 residues. V shed 1 base and J 4 bases; nucleotides not matched to a gene: 4. The DNA of the CDR3 is TGTGCCAGCTCACCACGGCTAGCGGATTACAATGAGCAGTTCTTC. Its protein is CASSPRLADYNEQFF. The full variable domain, rest sourced from reference TRBV18 and TRBJ2-1, is NAGVMQNPRHLVRRRGQEARLRCSPMKGHSHVYWYRQLPEEGLKFMVYLQKENIIDESGMPKERFSAEFPKEGPSILRIQQVVRGDSAAYFCASSPRLADYNEQFFGPGTRLTVL.

The chain couples TRBV30 to TRBJ2-7, with 7 bases that match TRBD1. Germline trimming cut 1 base from V and 3 bases from J; bases unmatched to any gene: 6. Germline V gene data show CDR1 as GTSNPN and CDR2 as SVGIG (reference sequence). CDR3 length equals 14 residues. This CDR3 reads CAWSEQGLGYEQYF. The CDR3 DNA sequence: TGTGCCTGGAGTGAACAGGGGCTTGGCTACGAGCAGTACTTC.

This chain uses TRBV13 with TRBJ2-1; D gene uncertain. CDR3 length equals 12 residues. The germline V gene has CDR1 PRHDT and CDR2 FYEKMQ (reference sequence). V was clipped by 1 base and J by 7 bases, with 5 bases between them. As DNA, the CDR3 is TGTGCCAGCAGCTTAGCAGAGAATGAGCAGTTCTTC. This codes for CASSLAENEQFF.

The V and J genes are TRBV5-1 and TRBJ2-7; D possibly corresponds to TRBD2 (5 bases). The CDR3 length is 15 residues. V was cut by 4 bases and J by 1 base, with 15 bases left in between. Germline CDR1 reads SGHRS; CDR2 reads YFSETQ. CDR3 coding DNA: TGCGCCAGCAGCCTGTACGGGGTCAGATCCTACGAGCAGTACTTC. This encodes CASSLYGVRSYEQYF.

The chain's CDR3 is CASGIGGAYEQYF. The CDR3 DNA follows: TGCGCCAGCGGAATCGGGGGGGCATACGAGCAGTACTTC. This chain connects TRBV5-1 to TRBJ2-7; 8 bases are shared with TRBD2. From germline, CDR1 is SGHRS and CDR2 YFSETQ. With V trimmed by 7 bases and J by 4 bases, 7 bases remained unmatched. The CDR3 runs to 13 residues.

This clone was counted once. V is TRBV5-1 and J is TRBJ2-7, with a tentative D call TRBD2 (6 bases). The CDR3 totals 13 residues. Between the trimmed V and J ends, which lost 4 bases and 4 bases, there was a span of 12 bases. In germline, CDR1 is SGHRS, CDR2 YFSETQ. This chain's CDR3 is CASSVGREYEQYF. DNA of the CDR3: TGCGCCAGCAGCGTGGGACGGGAGTACGAGCAGTACTTC.

The chain combines TRBV30 with TRBJ2-7; 8 nucleotides line up with TRBD1. The CDR3 is 12 residues long. Germline V gene data show CDR1 as GTSNPN and CDR2 as SVGIG (reference sequence). V shed 0 bases and J 7 bases; nucleotides not matched to a gene: 2. CDR3 sequence (DNA): TGTGCCTGGAGTGTGGACAGGGTGGAGCAGTACTTC. It is translated as CAWSVDRVEQYF.

V is TRBV6-6 and J is TRBJ1-4, with D possibly TRBD1 on 5 matching bases. Germline CDR1 MNHNY, CDR2 SVGAGI (reference sequence). This CDR3 comprises 12 residues. Deletions cut 6 bases from V and 8 bases from J, with 10 bases between. The CDR3, as DNA: TGTGCCAGCAGGCAGGGCTGGGAAAAACTGTTTTTT. Translating it yields CASRQGWEKLFF.

The rearrangement joins TRBV6-5 to TRBJ1-3; no definite D call. Germline V gene sequence: CDR1 MNHEY, CDR2 SVGAGI. The CDR3 spans 16 residues. V shed 4 bases and J shed 0 bases, with 13 bases lying between them. CDR3 nucleotides: TGTGCCAGCAGTTCCCGTAAAGCCAGCTCTGGAAACACCATATATTTT. Protein product: CASSSRKASSGNTIYF.

CDR3 bases: TGCGCCAGCAGGCCCGTACAGGGCTACGAGCAGTACTTC. It is translated as CASRPVQGYEQYF. This chain connects TRBV10-1 to TRBJ2-7; possible D gene TRBD1, 6 bases. This CDR3 spans 13 amino acids. From germline, CDR1 is WNHNN and CDR2 SYGVQD (reference sequence). V was cut by 6 bases and J by 3 bases, with 12 bases left in between.

V is TRBV6-6 and J is TRBJ2-3, with TRBD1 matching 10 bases. This CDR3 is built from 16 residues. Germline CDR1 reads MNHNY; CDR2 reads SVGAGI (reference sequence). Trimming at V came to 0 bases and at J to 6 bases, leaving 6 bases not matched to a gene. Here the CDR3 reads CASSYSLTGGQDTQYF. Written as DNA, the CDR3 is TGTGCCAGCAGTTACTCTTTGACAGGGGGCCAGGATACGCAGTATTTT.

The gene calls are TRBV5-1 and TRBJ2-3; 7 nucleotides line up with TRBD1. Germline V gene data show CDR1 as SGHRS and CDR2 as YFSETQ. J was trimmed by 4 bases and V by 4 bases; bases with no gene match: 6. The CDR3 has 14 residues. The CDR3 reads CASSGDSVADTQYF. Written as DNA, the CDR3 is TGCGCCAGCAGCGGGGACAGTGTTGCAGATACGCAGTATTTT. Full variable domain (remainder filled in from reference TRBV5-1 and TRBJ2-3): KAGVTQTPRYLIKTRGQQVTLSCSPISGHRSVSWYQQTPGQGLQFLFEYFSETQRNKGNFPGRFSGRQFSNSRSEMNVSTLELGDSALYLCASSGDSVADTQYFGPGTRLTVL.

The V call is TRBV6-1, the J call TRBJ1-2, with D tentatively TRBD1 (5 bases). The CDR3 extends over 15 amino acids. V was trimmed by 2 bases and J by 4 bases, leaving 14 bases between them. CDR1 is MNHNS and CDR2 is SASEGT in the germline V gene. CDR3 in DNA: TGTGCCAGCAGTGAACCAGGACAAAAAGTCTATGGCTACACCTTC. Its translation: CASSEPGQKVYGYTF.

This clone was detected only once. J is TRBJ2-2 and V is TRBV29-1; D unclear. From germline, CDR1 is SQVTM and CDR2 ANQGSEA. The CDR3 is 12 residues long. The ends were cut back, 4 bases at V and 7 bases at J, with 10 bases in the middle. The CDR3 DNA reads as TGCAGCGTTGGCGCGGCGCACGGGGAGCTGTTTTTT. It specifies CSVGAAHGELFF.

This clone was counted a single time. The chain links TRBV28 to TRBJ2-7; the D is unclear. The germline V gene has CDR1 MDHEN and CDR2 SYDVKM. This CDR3 has 15 amino acids. The germline V and J ends were trimmed by 5 bases and 0 bases, with 14 bases remaining between them. The CDR3 DNA sequence: TGTGCCAGCAGTCTCCCAAATGTAGGCTCCTACGAGCAGTACTTC. Translated, it gives CASSLPNVGSYEQYF.

V gene TRBV19 combines with J gene TRBJ2-5; the D is unclear. The V end lost 1 base, the J end lost 5 bases, and 8 bases lay between the germline ends. CDR3 length equals 13 residues. Germline V lookup: CDR1 LNHDA, CDR2 SQIVND (reference sequence). In nucleotides, the CDR3 is TGTGCCAGTAGTATAGTTGTGGGGGAGACCCAGTACTTC. This translates into CASSIVVGETQYF.